The 5 T cell receptor beta chains below come from one sample, sequenced in a study of cytomegalovirus exposure and HLA in healthy donors. PCR employed 60 Vbeta and 13 Jbeta primers. The assay was immunoSEQ multiplex PCR, and TCRdb's table has in-frame clones only and misses some. The sample shows fewer than 120,000 clones, approximately 78% of them seen only once. The sequenced sample consisted of PBMCs. The origin of the receptors is a woman aged 25 to 39 in good health and CMV-seronegative.

This chain connects TRBV6-5 to TRBJ1-2, with D tentatively TRBD1 (6 bases). The V end was cut by 2 bases, the J end by 6 bases, with 10 bases between. The CDR3 covers 13 residues. Germline loops: CDR1 MNHEY, CDR2 SVGAGI. CDR3: CASSYQGLDGYTF. CDR3 bases: TGTGCCAGCAGTTACCAGGGGCTGGATGGCTACACCTTC.

V usage is TRBV12-2 and J usage is TRBJ2-1; the DNA was not compared with TRBD2, the D call given in the table. TRBV12-2 is tagged as a pseudogene. This CDR3 contains 16 residues. The CDR3 here is CASRKRRHGPYNEQFF. The CDR3 DNA is TGTGCAAGTCGGAAGCGGAGGCACGGTCCTTACAATGAGCAGTTCTTC.

This chain links TRBV7-8 with TRBJ1-1, with TRBD1 as a possible D gene (5 bases). Germline V gene data show CDR1 as SGHVS and CDR2 as FQNEAQ. V was clipped by 1 base and J by 3 bases, with 6 bases between them. The CDR3 is 13 amino acids. The CDR3 here is CASSLGQHTEAFF. As DNA, the CDR3 is TGTGCCAGCAGCTTAGGACAGCACACTGAAGCTTTCTTT.

A word on this clone: One end of the junction fails to match germline, which may point to a read error. This sequence joins TRBV19 and TRBJ2-3, with D perhaps matching TRBD2 (6 bases). Germline assignment: CDR1 LNHDA and CDR2 SQIVND (reference sequence). The CDR3 contains 12 residues. The CDR3 coding sequence is TGTGCCAGTAGTATTAGCGGACACGGTCTTTTCTTT. It encodes CASSISGHGLFF.

This clone has only one observation. The rearrangement uses TRBV30 and TRBJ1-3, with a weak D call TRBD1 (6 bases). The CDR3 has 14 amino acids. The germline gives CDR1 GTSNPN, CDR2 SVGIG (reference sequence). Trimming took off 3 bases at V and 2 bases at J, with 11 bases between the two ends. Written as DNA, the CDR3 is TGTGCCTGGAGCGGGCCAGGGGCTGGAAACACCATATATTTT. The encoded protein is CAWSGPGAGNTIYF.